Below, one T cell receptor beta chain is given with its context. These data are taken from a study of blood T cell repertoires in COVID-19. Study-level background: Italy, Spain and the United States were the sources of the convalescent and acute COVID-19 samples.

Enrollees, roughly 18 to 95 years old, lived in approximately 25 US areas. Participant reports of clinical history set cohort assignment. Cohort 3 donors were reported recovered after two negative PCRs, clearance, or symptom resolution. Data came from immunoSEQ multiplex PCR; TCRdb stores just in-frame clones and leaves some out. The sample has about 150,000 clones, roughly 80% seen once. Per germline, CDR1 MNHGY and CDR2 SAAAGT. The CDR3 loop spans 17 amino acids. V trimming: 4 bases; J trimming: 3 bases; junction bases outside the gene matches: 10. The TCR originated in a woman in her forties or fifties who had recovered from COVID-19. Sequencing was carried out using PBMCs or T cells enriched from blood (not recorded which). The genes are TRBV6-8 and TRBJ1-4; 8 bases map to TRBD1. This CDR3 reads CASSWVEQGVPNEKLFF. CDR3 nucleotide sequence: TGTGCCAGCAGTTGGGTTGAACAGGGGGTCCCTAATGAAAAACTGTTTTTT.